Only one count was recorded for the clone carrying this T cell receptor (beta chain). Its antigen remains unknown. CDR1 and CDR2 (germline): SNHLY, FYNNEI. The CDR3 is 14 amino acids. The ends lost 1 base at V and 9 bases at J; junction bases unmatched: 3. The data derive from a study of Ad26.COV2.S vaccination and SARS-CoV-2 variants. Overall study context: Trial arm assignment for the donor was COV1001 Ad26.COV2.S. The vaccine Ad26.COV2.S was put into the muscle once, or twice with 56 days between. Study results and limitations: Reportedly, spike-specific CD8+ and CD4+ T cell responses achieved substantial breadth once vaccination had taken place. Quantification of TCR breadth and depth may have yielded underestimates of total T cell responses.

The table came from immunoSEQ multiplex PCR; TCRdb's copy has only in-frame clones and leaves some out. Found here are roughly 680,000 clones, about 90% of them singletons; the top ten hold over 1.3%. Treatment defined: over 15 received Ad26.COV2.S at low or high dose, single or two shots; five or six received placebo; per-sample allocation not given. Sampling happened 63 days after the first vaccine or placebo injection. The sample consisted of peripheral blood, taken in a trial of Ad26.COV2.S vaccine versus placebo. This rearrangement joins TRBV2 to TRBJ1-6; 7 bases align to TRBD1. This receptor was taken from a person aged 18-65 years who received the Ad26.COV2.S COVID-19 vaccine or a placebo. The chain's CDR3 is CASSEETGVSPLHF. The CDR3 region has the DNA TGTGCCAGCAGTGAAGAAACAGGGGTTTCACCCCTCCACTTT.